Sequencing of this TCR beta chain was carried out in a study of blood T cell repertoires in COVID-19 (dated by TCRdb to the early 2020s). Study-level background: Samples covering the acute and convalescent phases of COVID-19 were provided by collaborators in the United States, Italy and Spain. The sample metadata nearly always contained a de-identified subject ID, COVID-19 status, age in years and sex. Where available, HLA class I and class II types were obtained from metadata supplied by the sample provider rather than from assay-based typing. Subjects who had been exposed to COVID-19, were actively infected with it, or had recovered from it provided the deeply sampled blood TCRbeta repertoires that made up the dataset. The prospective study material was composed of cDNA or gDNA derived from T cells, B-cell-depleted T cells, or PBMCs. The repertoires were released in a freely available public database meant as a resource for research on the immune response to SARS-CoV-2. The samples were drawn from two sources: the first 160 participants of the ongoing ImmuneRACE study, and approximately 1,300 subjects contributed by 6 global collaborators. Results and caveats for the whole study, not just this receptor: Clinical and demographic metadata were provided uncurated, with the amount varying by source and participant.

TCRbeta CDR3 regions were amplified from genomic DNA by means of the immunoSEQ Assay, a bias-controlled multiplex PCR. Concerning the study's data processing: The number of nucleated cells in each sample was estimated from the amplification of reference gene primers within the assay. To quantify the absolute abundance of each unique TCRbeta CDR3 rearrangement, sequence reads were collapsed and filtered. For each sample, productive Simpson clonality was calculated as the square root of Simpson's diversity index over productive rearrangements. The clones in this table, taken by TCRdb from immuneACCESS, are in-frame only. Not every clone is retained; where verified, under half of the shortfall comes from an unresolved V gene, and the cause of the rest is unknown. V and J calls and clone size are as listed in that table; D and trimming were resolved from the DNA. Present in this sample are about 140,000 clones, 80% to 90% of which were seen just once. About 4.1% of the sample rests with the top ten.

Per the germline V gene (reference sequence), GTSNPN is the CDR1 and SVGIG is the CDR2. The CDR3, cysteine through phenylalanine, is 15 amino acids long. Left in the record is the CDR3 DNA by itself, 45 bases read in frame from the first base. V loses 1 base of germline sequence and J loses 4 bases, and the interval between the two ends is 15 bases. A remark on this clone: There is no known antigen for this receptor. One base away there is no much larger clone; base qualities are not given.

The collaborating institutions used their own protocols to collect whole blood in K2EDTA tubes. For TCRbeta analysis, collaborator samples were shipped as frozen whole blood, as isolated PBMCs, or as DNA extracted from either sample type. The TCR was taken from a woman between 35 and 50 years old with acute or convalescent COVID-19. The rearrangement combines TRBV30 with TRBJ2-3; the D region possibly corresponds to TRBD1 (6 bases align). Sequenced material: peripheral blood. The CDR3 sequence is CAWSAFLGAADTQYF. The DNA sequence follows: TGTGCCTGGAGTGCCTTCCTGGGGGCCGCAGATACGCAGTATTTT.